One and the same sample provided the 27 T cell receptor beta chains below, sequenced in a study of T cells in women clearing cervical HPV infection. The protocol was immunoSEQ multiplex PCR, while the TCRdb copy is restricted to in-frame clones and leaves out a portion. This repertoire includes under 45,000 clones. Sequencing used blood buffy coat. These receptors all come from a woman between 18 and 69 years old with a cervical HPV16 infection that either progressed to CIN3+ or cleared (not recorded which).

Remarks on this clone: The read finishes 3 residues shy of the CDR3 end, and the germline J gene is used to complete it. The chain links TRBV12-3 or TRBV12-4 to TRBJ2-3; 12 positions agree with TRBD2. The CDR3 spans 15 residues. Germline trimming cut 1 base from V and 5 bases from J; bases unmatched to any gene: 1. CDR3 DNA (partial): TGTGCCAGCAGTTTAGGACTAGCGGGAGAAGATACG. Its protein product is CASSLGLAGEDT. In full, the CDR3 reads CASSLGLAGEDTQYF.

About this clone itself: The read finishes 3 residues shy of the CDR3 end, and the germline J gene is used to complete it. The V and J genes are TRBV18 and TRBJ2-5; 7 bases are shared with TRBD1. Germline V CDR1 and CDR2: KGHSH, LQKENI. The trim removed 5 bases at V and 2 bases at J, leaving 2 bases unmatched. The CDR3 runs to 13 residues. The covered CDR3 bases are TGTGCCAGCTCAACAGGGGAACAAGAGACC. Its protein product is CASSTGEQET. The full-length CDR3 reads as CASSTGEQETQYF.

About this clone itself: At one end, the junction sequence differs from germline, possibly due to a read error. From the germline J gene comes the end of the CDR3, since the read stops 3 residues before it. This rearrangement joins TRBV18 to TRBJ1-2; D not resolved. Germline CDR1 reads KGHSH; CDR2 reads LQKENI. This CDR3 has 13 residues. CDR3 DNA, as far as it was read: TGTGCCAGCTCCCCACGGCTCCAACGAGAC. It specifies CASSPRLQRD. The whole CDR3 is CASSPRLQRDYTF.

Concerning this clone: The read gets to within 3 residues of the CDR3 end, and the germline J gene fills in the rest. The chain is built from TRBV19 and TRBJ1-1, with TRBD1 as a possible D gene (6 bases). Germline CDR1 LNHDA, CDR2 SQIVND (reference sequence). The V end was cut by 3 bases, the J end by 0 bases, with 26 bases between. This CDR3 has 20 residues. The CDR3 sequence: CASSMRSGGAQIIMNTEAFF. CDR3 bases read: TGTGCCAGTAGTATGAGGTCGGGGGGGGCGCAGATTATCATGAACACTGAA. Drawing the rest from reference TRBV19 and TRBJ1-1, the complete variable domain is DGGITQSPKYLFRKEGQNVTLSCEQNLNHDAMYWYRQDPGQGLRLIYYSQIVNDFQKGDIAEGYSVSREKKESFPLTVTSAQKNPTAFYLCASSMRSGGAQIIMNTEAFFGQGTRLTVV.

Note on this clone: Coverage ceases 3 residues before the CDR3 finishes, and the germline J gene fills in the end. This chain joins TRBV4-2 and TRBJ1-1; D might be TRBD1 (5 bases). The germline V gene encodes CDR1 LGHNA and CDR2 YNFKEQ. The CDR3 contains 15 residues. The germline V and J ends were trimmed by 1 base and 3 bases, with 12 bases remaining between them. The CDR3 sequence is CASSQVSGYDTEAFF. CDR3 bases read: TGTGCCAGCAGCCAAGTGTCAGGGTATGACACTGAA.

In the case of this clone: The sequence runs out 3 residues before the end of the CDR3; the remainder is reconstructed from the germline J gene. This chain connects TRBV4-1 to TRBJ1-5; D is perhaps TRBD1 (6 bases). The germline V gene encodes CDR1 MGHRA and CDR2 YSYEKL. The CDR3 totals 16 residues. The covered CDR3 bases are TGCGCCAGCAGCCAAGAAAGGGCGACAGGTCCCTTTCCC. It translates to CASSQERATGPFP. The entire CDR3 protein reads CASSQERATGPFPQHF.

As to this clone: The read terminates 3 residues ahead of where the CDR3 ends, so the germline J gene completes it. V is TRBV19 and J is TRBJ2-4; 7 bases fit TRBD1. The CDR3 totals 11 residues. CDR1 is LNHDA, CDR2 SQIVND, per germline (reference sequence). CDR3 protein: CASRRGQGQYF. The sequenced CDR3 bases are TGTGCCAGTAGGAGGGGGCAGGGT.

Concerning this clone itself: The read halts 3 residues ahead of the CDR3 end, with the missing end drawn from the germline J gene. V gene TRBV20-1 combines with J gene TRBJ2-1; weak D call: TRBD2 (5 bases). V lost 2 bases and J 0 bases, leaving 11 bases between the germline ends. The V gene's germline CDR1 is DFQATT and CDR2 SNEGSKA (reference sequence). This CDR3 comprises 15 residues. Partial CDR3 DNA: TGCAGTGCTAGACGCCCGGGGAGCTCCTACAATGAG. Encoded protein: CSARRPGSSYNE. The full CDR3 protein is CSARRPGSSYNEQFF.

Concerning this clone itself: Read sequence stops 3 residues before the CDR3 end, and the germline J gene provides the missing end. This rearrangement joins TRBV29-1 to TRBJ1-3, with 8 bases fitting TRBD1. Germline loops: CDR1 SQVTM, CDR2 ANQGSEA. The CDR3 is 13 amino acids. V lost 7 bases, J lost 4 bases, and 6 bases stayed unmatched. The sequenced part of the CDR3 DNA is TGCAGCGCCACGGACAGGGACGGAAACACC. Residues: CSATDRDGNT. The CDR3 in full is CSATDRDGNTIYF.

A remark on this clone: The read is 3 residues too short to cover the CDR3 end, so that end is filled in from the germline J gene. The chain uses TRBV5-1 and TRBJ2-3; weak D call: TRBD2 (5 bases). The CDR3 contains 15 residues. Germline CDR1 and CDR2: SGHRS and YFSETQ. V gave up 4 bases and J gave up 4 bases, with 16 bases separating them. The CDR3 loop reads CASSPTPSSADTQYF. Partial CDR3 DNA: TGCGCCAGCAGCCCAACCCCCAGTAGCGCAGATACG.

A remark on this clone: The read halts 3 residues ahead of the CDR3 end, with the missing end drawn from the germline J gene. The chain uses TRBV11-2 and TRBJ2-3; 7 bases fit TRBD1. The CDR3 length is 14 residues. The ends lost 4 bases at V and 3 bases at J; junction bases unmatched: 4. Germline values: CDR1 SGHAT, CDR2 FQNNGV. The CDR3 region is CASSYSTGTDTQYF. Incomplete CDR3 DNA: TGTGCCAGCAGCTACTCGACAGGGACAGATACG. Supplemented by reference TRBV11-2 and TRBJ2-3, the full variable domain reads EAGVAQSPRYKIIEKRQSVAFWCNPISGHATLYWYQQILGQGPKLLIQFQNNGVVDDSQLPKDRFSAERLKGVDSTLKIQPAKLEDSAVYLCASSYSTGTDTQYFGPGTRLTVL.

With regard to this clone: The read ends 3 residues early relative to the CDR3; the germline J gene fills the gap. The V call is TRBV30, the J call TRBJ2-7, with TRBD1 as a possible D gene (6 bases). The CDR3 is 17 residues long. Trimming cost V 1 base and J 0 bases, with 19 bases left between them. Germline assignment: CDR1 GTSNPN and CDR2 SVGIG (reference sequence). CDR3 in amino acids: CAWSAGLTTGYSYEQYF. CDR3 DNA, as far as it was read: TGTGCCTGGAGTGCCGGACTGACGACAGGCTACTCCTACGAG.

The sequenced CDR3 bases are TGCGCCAGCAGCTTGGGGAGCGGGGTCTCGGGGGAAAAG. Amino acids: CASSLGSGVSGEK. The whole CDR3 protein reads CASSLGSGVSGEKLFF. The chain links TRBV5-1 to TRBJ2-2, with 7 positions matching TRBD2. The CDR3 is cut off 3 residues early in the read; its end comes from the germline J gene. CDR1 is SGHRS, CDR2 YFSETQ, per germline. The CDR3 sequence is 16 residues long.

Here the CDR3 reads CAWRSTAGANVLTF. The covered CDR3 bases are TGTGCCTGGAGGAGCACGGCAGGAGCCAACGTC. This rearrangement joins TRBV30 to TRBJ2-6; the D is unclear. The read gets to within 3 residues of the CDR3 end, and the germline J gene fills in the rest. CDR3 size: 14 residues. Germline CDR1 reads GTSNPN; CDR2 reads SVGIG (reference sequence). V was shortened by 3 bases and J by 7 bases, with 13 bases between the two germline ends.

Concerning this clone itself: The read terminates 3 residues before the CDR3 end, so the remaining end is supplied by the germline J gene. The chain is built from TRBV29-1 and TRBJ1-2, with TRBD1 matching over 8 bases. The CDR3 is made up of 12 amino acids. The germline V gene encodes CDR1 SQVTM and CDR2 ANQGSEA. The CDR3 bases that were read are TGCAGCGGTGGGACAGGCAACAATGAC. This sequence encodes CSGGTGNND. Given in full, the CDR3 is CSGGTGNNDYTF.

On this clone: Coverage ceases 3 residues before the CDR3 finishes, and the germline J gene fills in the end. The rearrangement links TRBV7-3 to TRBJ1-5, with a possible D match to TRBD1 (6 bases). This CDR3 is built from 17 residues. CDR1 is SGHTA and CDR2 is FQGTGA in the germline V gene. Trimming removed 5 bases from V and 2 bases from J, with 19 bases in between. The covered CDR3 bases are TGTGCCAGCAGCGAGACGGGAAGGGGGAATGGCAATCAGCCC. This translates into CASSETGRGNGNQP. The whole CDR3 sequence reads CASSETGRGNGNQPQHF.

As to this clone: The CDR3 is cut off 3 residues early in the read; its end comes from the germline J gene. The chain couples TRBV5-6 to TRBJ2-1; 11 bases map to TRBD1. The CDR3 totals 15 residues. Trimming removed 5 bases from V and 6 bases from J; junction bases left unmatched: 7. Germline CDR1 reads SGHDT; CDR2 reads YYEEEE. CDR3 bases read: TGTGCCAGCAGGTGGGGGACAGGGGGAGGCAATGAG. Translated: CASRWGTGGGNE. The full-length CDR3 reads as CASRWGTGGGNEQFF. Supplemented by reference TRBV5-6 and TRBJ2-1, the full variable domain reads DAGVTQSPTHLIKTRGQQVTLRCSPKSGHDTVSWYQQALGQGPQFIFQYYEEEERQRGNFPDRFSGHQFPNYSSELNVNALLLGDSALYLCASRWGTGGGNEQFFGPGTRLTVL.

About this clone: The read gets to within 3 residues of the CDR3 end, and the germline J gene fills in the rest. The V and J genes are TRBV5-1 and TRBJ1-2; 9 bases are a match to TRBD1. V dropped 4 bases and J dropped 0; count of bases not matched to a gene: 10. Germline values: CDR1 SGHRS, CDR2 YFSETQ. The CDR3 is 17 amino acids. The CDR3 DNA, read in part, is TGCGCCAGCAGCCCTTGGACAGGGGTGCGGGCTAACTATGGC. This encodes CASSPWTGVRANYG. The full-length CDR3 reads as CASSPWTGVRANYGYTF.

As regards this clone: Coverage ceases 3 residues before the CDR3 finishes, and the germline J gene fills in the end. V is TRBV5-6 and J is TRBJ2-3; 12 bases fit TRBD2. Germline V gives CDR1 SGHDT, CDR2 YYEEEE. The CDR3 is 15 residues long. CDR3 DNA (partial): TGTGCCAGCGGAGCGACTAGCGGGAGACTAGAGACG. Protein: CASGATSGRLET. The full CDR3 reads CASGATSGRLETQYF.

Details on this clone: The read falls 3 residues short of the CDR3 end, and the missing part is taken from the germline J gene. The rearrangement joins TRBV5-1 to TRBJ2-1; perhaps TRBD1 as D (6 bases). Looked up from germline, CDR1 is SGHRS and CDR2 is YFSETQ. Trimming cost V 0 bases and J 3 bases, with 10 bases left between them. CDR3 size: 15 residues. The CDR3 protein is CASSLDGGDYNEQFF. Partial CDR3 DNA: TGCGCCAGCAGCTTGGATGGGGGCGACTACAATGAG.

A remark on this clone: The CDR3 end lies 3 residues beyond the end of the read and is filled in from the germline J gene. V and J are TRBV29-1 and TRBJ1-1; D gene ambiguous. The V gene lost 4 bases and the J gene lost 7 bases, with 10 bases spanning the gap. The CDR3 totals 11 residues. CDR1 is SQVTM and CDR2 is ANQGSEA in the germline V gene. The CDR3 bases that were read are TGCAGCGTTGTGACTATTAGTGAA. It codes for CSVVTISE. The full CDR3 is CSVVTISEAFF.

On this clone: The sequenced fragment ends 3 residues before the CDR3 boundary, so the rest is inferred from the germline J gene. The V gene is TRBV18, the J gene TRBJ1-2, with 7 bases fitting TRBD1. The CDR3 has 17 residues. Germline-derived CDR1 and CDR2 are KGHSH and LQKENI. CDR3 DNA (partial): TGTGCCAGCTCACCACCGAGGACAGGCCTACACACAGATACC. This gives the protein CASSPPRTGLHTDT. The whole CDR3 reads CASSPPRTGLHTDTYTF. The variable domain in full, with the rest retrieved from reference TRBV18 and TRBJ1-2, is NAGVMQNPRHLVRRRGQEARLRCSPMKGHSHVYWYRQLPEEGLKFMVYLQKENIIDESGMPKERFSAEFPKEGPSILRIQQVVRGDSAAYFCASSPPRTGLHTDTYTFGSGTRLTVV.

To note about this clone: The read halts 3 residues ahead of the CDR3 end, with the missing end drawn from the germline J gene. This chain uses TRBV7-6 with TRBJ2-2; D gene uncertain. With 5 bases removed from V and 4 bases from J, the gap between germline ends came to 8 bases. The CDR3 loop spans 13 amino acids. Germline V gene data show CDR1 as SGHVS and CDR2 as FNYEAQ. Here the CDR3 reads CASSGSSTGELFF. CDR3 DNA, as far as it was read: TGTGCCAGCAGCGGATCTAGCACCGGGGAG.

On this clone itself: The read ends 3 residues before the CDR3 terminus; that terminus is restored from the germline J gene. J is TRBJ1-1 and V is TRBV12-5, with 8 bases that match TRBD1. V shed 1 base and J 3 bases; nucleotides not matched to a gene: 10. There are 17 residues in the CDR3. Germline V gene data show CDR1 as LGHNT and CDR2 as FRNRAP. The DNA read from the CDR3 is TGTGCTAGTGGTTTGGGGACGGACAGGGCAGAATACACTGAA. It encodes CASGLGTDRAEYTE. The whole CDR3 sequence reads CASGLGTDRAEYTEAFF.

For this clone: The CDR3 is cut off 3 residues early in the read; its end comes from the germline J gene. V is TRBV30 and J is TRBJ2-1; 7 bases line up with TRBD2. V shed 3 bases and J 6 bases; nucleotides not matched to a gene: 5. Germline lookup yields CDR1 GTSNPN and CDR2 SVGIG (reference sequence). The CDR3 contains 13 residues. The CDR3 here is CAWRAGRGNEQFF. The sequenced part of the CDR3 DNA is TGTGCCTGGAGAGCAGGGAGGGGCAATGAG.

A remark on this clone: The DNA ends 3 residues before the CDR3 does, and the rest of the CDR3 is filled in from the germline J gene. This chain joins TRBV20-1 and TRBJ1-6; 7 bases map to TRBD1. The CDR3 length is 16 residues. J lost 3 bases, V lost 3 bases, and 8 bases had no gene match. Germline V gives CDR1 DFQATT, CDR2 SNEGSKA (reference sequence). The part of the CDR3 DNA that was read is TGCAGTGCTAGGAAAGGGGGCGAGAACTATAATTCACCC. It yields the protein CSARKGGENYNSP. The complete CDR3 protein is CSARKGGENYNSPLHF.

As for this clone: The missing CDR3 end, 3 residues past where the read stops, is filled in from the germline J gene. This sequence joins TRBV19 and TRBJ2-1; 9 bases fit TRBD2. With V trimmed by 3 bases and J by 8 bases, 8 bases remained unmatched. CDR3 size: 15 residues. Germline CDR1 and CDR2: LNHDA and SQIVND (reference sequence). The CDR3 here is CASSIGGASGDEQFF. The CDR3 bases that were read are TGTGCCAGTAGTATTGGTGGGGCTAGCGGGGATGAG. Supplemented by reference TRBV19 and TRBJ2-1, the full variable domain reads DGGITQSPKYLFRKEGQNVTLSCEQNLNHDAMYWYRQDPGQGLRLIYYSQIVNDFQKGDIAEGYSVSREKKESFPLTVTSAQKNPTAFYLCASSIGGASGDEQFFGPGTRLTVL.